This TCR beta chain was sequenced in a study of identical twins. Study-wide results and caveats: Models underestimated out-of-frame TCR alpha sharing in monozygotic twins. The authors drew conclusions from cross-sectional statistical analysis rather than following the same donors. Abundant beta clonotypes from cord blood had fewer insertions, unlike memory repertoires, which showed none. Alpha sequences out of frame and shared by twins had excess low generation probability.

This CDR3 contains 16 residues. With 0 bases removed from V and 0 bases from J, the gap between germline ends came to 10 bases. Germline CDR1 is LNHNV and CDR2 is YYDKDF (reference sequence). Comments on this clonotype: Its antigen is currently unknown.

TCRdb reprocessed the 5' RACE reads via MiXCR and lists one record per CDR3 protein. The table records 260,000 or so distinct CDR3 sequences, roughly 7.5% of them present only once. A further study also used this sample, focusing on yellow fever vaccine responses in identical twins.

The sample taken for sequencing was CD8+ T cells sorted from blood. The chain is built from TRBV15 and TRBJ2-3; no definite D call. The clonotype comes from a woman younger than 35 in good health. The CDR3 bases are TGTGCCACCAGCAGAGATTTAATGGGTAGCACAGATACGCAGTATTTT. Translating gives CATSRDLMGSTDTQYF. Full variable domain (outside the CDR3, taken from reference TRBV15 and TRBJ2-3): DAMVIQNPRYQVTQFGKPVTLSCSQTLNHNVMYWYQQKSSQAPKLLFHYYDKDFNNEADTPDNFQSRRPNTSFCFLDIRSPGLGDTAMYLCATSRDLMGSTDTQYFGPGTRLTVL.